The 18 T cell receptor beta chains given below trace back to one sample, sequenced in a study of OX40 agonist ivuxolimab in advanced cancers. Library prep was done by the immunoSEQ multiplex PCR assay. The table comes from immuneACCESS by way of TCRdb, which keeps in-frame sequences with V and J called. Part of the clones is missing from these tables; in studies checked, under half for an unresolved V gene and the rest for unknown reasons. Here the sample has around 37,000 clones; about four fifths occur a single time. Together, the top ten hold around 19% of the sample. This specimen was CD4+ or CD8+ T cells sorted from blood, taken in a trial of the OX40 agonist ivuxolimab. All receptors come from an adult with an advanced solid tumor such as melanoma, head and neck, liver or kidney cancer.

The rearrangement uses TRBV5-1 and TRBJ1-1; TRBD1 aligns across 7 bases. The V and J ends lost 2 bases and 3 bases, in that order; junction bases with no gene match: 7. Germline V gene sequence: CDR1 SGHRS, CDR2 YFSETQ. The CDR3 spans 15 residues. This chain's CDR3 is CASSFGTDGDTEAFF. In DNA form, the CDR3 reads TGCGCCAGCAGCTTCGGGACAGATGGGGACACTGAAGCTTTCTTT. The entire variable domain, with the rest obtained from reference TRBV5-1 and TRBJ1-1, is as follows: KAGVTQTPRYLIKTRGQQVTLSCSPISGHRSVSWYQQTPGQGLQFLFEYFSETQRNKGNFPGRFSGRQFSNSRSEMNVSTLELGDSALYLCASSFGTDGDTEAFFGQGTRLTVV.

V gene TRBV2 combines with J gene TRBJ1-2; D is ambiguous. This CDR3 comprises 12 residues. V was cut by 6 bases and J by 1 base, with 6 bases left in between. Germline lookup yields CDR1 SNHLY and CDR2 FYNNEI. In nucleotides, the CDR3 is TGTGCCAGCAGGCCTGATAACTATGGCTACACCTTC. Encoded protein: CASRPDNYGYTF.

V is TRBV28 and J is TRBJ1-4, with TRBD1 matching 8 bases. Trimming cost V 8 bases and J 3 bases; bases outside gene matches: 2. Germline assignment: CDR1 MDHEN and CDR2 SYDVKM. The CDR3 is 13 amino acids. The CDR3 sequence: CASQGAANEKLFF. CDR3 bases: TGTGCCAGCCAGGGGGCGGCTAATGAAAAACTGTTTTTT.

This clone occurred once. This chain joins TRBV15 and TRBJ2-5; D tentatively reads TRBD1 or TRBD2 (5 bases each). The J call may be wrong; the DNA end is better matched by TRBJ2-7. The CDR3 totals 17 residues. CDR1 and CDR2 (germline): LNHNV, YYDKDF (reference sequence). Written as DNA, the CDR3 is TGTGCCACCAGCAGAGATTTGTGGGGCGCGAGGGACTACGAGCAGTACTTC. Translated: CATSRDLWGARDYEQYF.

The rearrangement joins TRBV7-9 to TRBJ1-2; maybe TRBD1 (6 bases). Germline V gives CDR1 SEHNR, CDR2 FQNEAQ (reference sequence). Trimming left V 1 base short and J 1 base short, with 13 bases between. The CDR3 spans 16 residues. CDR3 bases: TGTGCCAGCAGCTTAGGGGGGGGCCTTCTTAACTATGGCTACACCTTC. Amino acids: CASSLGGGLLNYGYTF.

Here the CDR3 reads CASSYLQGSTGELFF. The CDR3 DNA sequence: TGTGCCAGCAGCTACCTGCAGGGATCCACCGGGGAGCTGTTTTTT. The gene calls are TRBV7-8 and TRBJ2-2; a possible D gene is TRBD1 (5 bases). The germline CDR1 and CDR2 sequences are SGHVS and FQNEAQ. The germline V and J ends were trimmed by 4 bases and 4 bases, with 13 bases remaining between them. CDR3 size: 15 residues.

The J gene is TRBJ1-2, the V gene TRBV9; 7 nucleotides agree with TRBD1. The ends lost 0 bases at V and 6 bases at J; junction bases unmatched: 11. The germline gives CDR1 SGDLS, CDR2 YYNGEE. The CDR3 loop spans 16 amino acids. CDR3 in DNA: TGTGCCAGCAGCGTAGGACAGGGACACGTCTCTAATGGCTACACCTTC. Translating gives CASSVGQGHVSNGYTF.

DNA of the CDR3: TGTGCCAGCAGCCGACCCGGGGGGCAAGCCACCGGGGAGCTGTTTTTT. It codes for CASSRPGGQATGELFF. The rearrangement joins TRBV5-6 to TRBJ2-2; possible D gene TRBD2, 7 bases. V lost 4 bases, J lost 4 bases, and 17 bases lay in between. Germline assignment: CDR1 SGHDT and CDR2 YYEEEE. This CDR3 is 16 amino acids long.

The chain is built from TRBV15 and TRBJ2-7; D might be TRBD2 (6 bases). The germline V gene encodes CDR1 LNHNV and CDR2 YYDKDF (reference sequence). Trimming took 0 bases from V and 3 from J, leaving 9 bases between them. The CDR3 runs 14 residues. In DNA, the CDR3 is TGTGCCACCAGCAGAGATACGGAGGGCTACGAGCAGTACTTC. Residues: CATSRDTEGYEQYF. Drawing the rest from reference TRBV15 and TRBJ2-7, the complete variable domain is DAMVIQNPRYQVTQFGKPVTLSCSQTLNHNVMYWYQQKSSQAPKLLFHYYDKDFNNEADTPDNFQSRRPNTSFCFLDIRSPGLGDTAMYLCATSRDTEGYEQYFGPGTRLTVT.

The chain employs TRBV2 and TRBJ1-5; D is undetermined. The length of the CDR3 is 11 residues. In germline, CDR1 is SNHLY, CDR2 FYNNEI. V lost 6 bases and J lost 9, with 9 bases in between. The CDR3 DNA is TGTGCCAGCAGCCTCGGTCGGCCCCAGCATTTT. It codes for CASSLGRPQHF.

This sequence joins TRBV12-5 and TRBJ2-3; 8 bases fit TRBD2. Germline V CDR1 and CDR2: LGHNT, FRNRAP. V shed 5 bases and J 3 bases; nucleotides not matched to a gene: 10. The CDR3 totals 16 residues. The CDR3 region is CASGPPGAGVTDTQYF. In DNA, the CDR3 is TGTGCTAGTGGTCCGCCGGGAGCGGGGGTGACAGATACGCAGTATTTT.

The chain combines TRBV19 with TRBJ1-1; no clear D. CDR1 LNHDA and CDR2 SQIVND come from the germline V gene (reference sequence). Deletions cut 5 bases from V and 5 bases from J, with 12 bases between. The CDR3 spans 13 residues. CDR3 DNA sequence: TGTGCCAGTAGTCTCCGGGATAGGACTGAAGCTTTCTTT. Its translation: CASSLRDRTEAFF.

CDR3 DNA: TGTGCCAGTTCCTCTGGGGGGTTTGGCACAGATACGCAGTATTTT. This sequence encodes CASSSGGFGTDTQYF. The chain recombines TRBV18 with TRBJ2-3, with a weak D call TRBD2 (6 bases). The germline CDR1 and CDR2 sequences are KGHSH and LQKENI. V lost 9 bases, J lost 1 base, and 17 bases lay in between. The CDR3 is made up of 15 amino acids.

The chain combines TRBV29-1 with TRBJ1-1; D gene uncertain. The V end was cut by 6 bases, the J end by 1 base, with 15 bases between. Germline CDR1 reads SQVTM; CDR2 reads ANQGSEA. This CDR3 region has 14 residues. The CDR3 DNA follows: TGCAGCGTGGGAAGATCCTCGGGGAACACTGAAGCTTTCTTT. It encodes CSVGRSSGNTEAFF.

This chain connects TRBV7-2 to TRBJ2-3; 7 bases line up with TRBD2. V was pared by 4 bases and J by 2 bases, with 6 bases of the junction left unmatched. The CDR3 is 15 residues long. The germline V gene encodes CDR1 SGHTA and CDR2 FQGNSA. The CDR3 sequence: CASSYWGGNTDTQYF. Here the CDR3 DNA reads TGTGCCAGCAGCTATTGGGGGGGTAACACAGATACGCAGTATTTT.

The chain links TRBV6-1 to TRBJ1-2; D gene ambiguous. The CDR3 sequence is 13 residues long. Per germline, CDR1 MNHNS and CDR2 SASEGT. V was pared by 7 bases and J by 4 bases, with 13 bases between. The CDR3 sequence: CASNDGWGYGYTF. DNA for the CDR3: TGTGCCAGCAATGACGGGTGGGGCTATGGCTACACCTTC.

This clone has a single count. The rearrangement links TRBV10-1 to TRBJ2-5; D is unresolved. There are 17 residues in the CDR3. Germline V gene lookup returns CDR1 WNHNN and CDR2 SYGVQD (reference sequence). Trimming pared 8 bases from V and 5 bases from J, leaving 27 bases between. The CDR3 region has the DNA TGCGCCAGCCCACTCCTGGCCAATTTTAACGCTGACGAGACCCAGTACTTC. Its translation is CASPLLANFNADETQYF.

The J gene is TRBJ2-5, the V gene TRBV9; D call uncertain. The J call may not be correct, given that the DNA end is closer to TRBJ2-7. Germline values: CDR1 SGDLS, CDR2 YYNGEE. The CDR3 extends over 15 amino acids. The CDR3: CASSVAGASSYEQYF. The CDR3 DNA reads TGTGCCAGCAGCGTAGCTGGAGCCAGCTCCTACGAGCAGTACTTC.